The present T cell receptor beta chain was sequenced within a study of graft-versus-host responses after intestinal transplantation. Turning to the study itself: Grafts that recipients had were multivisceral, liver-intestinal, or isolated intestinal transplants.

Points on this clone: Its antigen remains unidentified.

The study's findings and limits: Peak levels of circulating GvH clones tracked with early post-transplant HvG declines.

Method: immunoSEQ multiplex PCR; TCRdb's copy keeps in-frame clones and lacks some. This sample has around 88,000 clones, with 75% to 90% found just once. Trimming removed 4 bases from V and 8 bases from J; junction bases left unmatched: 1. The CDR3 runs to 13 residues. Germline V gene data show CDR1 as SGHVS and CDR2 as FNYEAQ. The origin of this receptor is a human donor who received an intestinal transplant. This specimen consisted of unstimulated CD8+ T cells sorted from spleen or lymph node cells, obtained before intestinal transplant. This rearrangement joins TRBV7-6 to TRBJ2-4; TRBD1 matches at 11 bases. The CDR3 sequence: CASSSGQGDIQYF. The CDR3 DNA reads as TGTGCCAGCAGCTCGGGACAGGGGGACATTCAGTACTTC.